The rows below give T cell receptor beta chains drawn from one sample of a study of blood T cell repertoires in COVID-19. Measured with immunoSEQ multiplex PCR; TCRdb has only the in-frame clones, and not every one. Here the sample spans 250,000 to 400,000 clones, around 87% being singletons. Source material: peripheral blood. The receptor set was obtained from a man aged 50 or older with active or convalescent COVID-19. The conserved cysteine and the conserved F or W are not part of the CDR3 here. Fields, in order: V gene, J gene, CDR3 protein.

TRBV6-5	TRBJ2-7	ASKEGGVDSYEQY
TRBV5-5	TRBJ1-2	ASSLRDPGAAYGYT
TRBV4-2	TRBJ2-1	ASSRTSGDSSHNEQF
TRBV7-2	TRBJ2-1	ASSLASGVTNEQF
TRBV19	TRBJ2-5	ASNNPDRGETQY
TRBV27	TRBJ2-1	ASSSRLGESSYNEQF
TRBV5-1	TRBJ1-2	ASSQLGQGIYGYT
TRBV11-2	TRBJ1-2	ASSPDRDHGYT
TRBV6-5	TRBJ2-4	ASSRPLVKNIQY
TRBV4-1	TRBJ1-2	ASSQEIRGGGYT
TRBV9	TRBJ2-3	ASSVPSGSPTDTQY
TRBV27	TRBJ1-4	ASSLSTAQGSEKLF
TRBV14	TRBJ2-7	ASSQDSLPPEQY
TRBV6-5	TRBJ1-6	ASRPGQSYNSPLH
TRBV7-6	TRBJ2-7	ASSSIIDGRGEQY
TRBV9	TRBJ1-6	ASSVDPRGSYNSPLH
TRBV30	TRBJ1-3	AWSVQGRNTIY
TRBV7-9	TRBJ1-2	ASSFRGEGYGYT
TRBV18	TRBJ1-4	ASSSSSTNEKLF
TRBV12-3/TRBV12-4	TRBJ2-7	ASSYQGSYEQY
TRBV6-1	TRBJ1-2	ASSDQHRTTGLGPGYT
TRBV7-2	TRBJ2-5	ASSLASGSQETQY
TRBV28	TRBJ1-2	ASSTDRGYT
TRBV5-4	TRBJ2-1	ASSLAVAGGPSYNEQF
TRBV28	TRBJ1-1	ASSWGQLNTEAF
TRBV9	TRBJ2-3	ASSVDRTSGGDTQY
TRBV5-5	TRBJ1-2	ASSLVREYGYT
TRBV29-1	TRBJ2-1	SVYGQGASSYNEQF
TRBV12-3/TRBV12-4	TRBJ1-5	ASKRFGSQPQH
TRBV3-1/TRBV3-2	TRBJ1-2	ASSQTDLIWSTPSS
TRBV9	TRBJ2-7	ASRGDRDYEQY
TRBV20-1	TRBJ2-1	SASDRAPQF
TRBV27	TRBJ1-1	ASSSFDRVYEAF
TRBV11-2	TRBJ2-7	ASSDSRPSYEQY
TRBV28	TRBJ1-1	ASSSMGRGGNTEAF
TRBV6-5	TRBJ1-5	ASSSTGGNQPQH
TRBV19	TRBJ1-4	ASTREGALNEKLF
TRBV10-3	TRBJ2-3	AISTGFGDTQY
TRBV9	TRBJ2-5	ASSVAPAGTSGQETQY
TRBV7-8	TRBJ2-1	ASTFDGSANEQF
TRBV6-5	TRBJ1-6	ASWDRSSYNSPLH
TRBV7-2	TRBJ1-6	ASSPWRLDGELSPLH
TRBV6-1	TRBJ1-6	ASSERRLGTRSPLH
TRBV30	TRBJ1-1	AWTATENTEAF
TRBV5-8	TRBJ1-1	ASSQGQGVADTEAF
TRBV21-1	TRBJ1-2	ASSKDLGRYLQYGYT
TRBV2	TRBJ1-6	ASSVAGVNSPLH
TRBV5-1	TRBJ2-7	ASSISDRGLEQY
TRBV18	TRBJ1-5	ASSPRQSNQPQH
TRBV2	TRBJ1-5	ASMGTGDQPQH
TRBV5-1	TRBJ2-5	ASSLQTQETQY
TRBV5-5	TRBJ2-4	ASSLVLAGGPYIQY
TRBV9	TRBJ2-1	ASSVDGGGYNEQF
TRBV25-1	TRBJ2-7	ASSARGAGSLEQY
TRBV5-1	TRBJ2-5	ASSLGAGGSLETQY
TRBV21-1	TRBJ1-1	ASSKAGETGNTEAF
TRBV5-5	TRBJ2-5	ASSRDYQETQY